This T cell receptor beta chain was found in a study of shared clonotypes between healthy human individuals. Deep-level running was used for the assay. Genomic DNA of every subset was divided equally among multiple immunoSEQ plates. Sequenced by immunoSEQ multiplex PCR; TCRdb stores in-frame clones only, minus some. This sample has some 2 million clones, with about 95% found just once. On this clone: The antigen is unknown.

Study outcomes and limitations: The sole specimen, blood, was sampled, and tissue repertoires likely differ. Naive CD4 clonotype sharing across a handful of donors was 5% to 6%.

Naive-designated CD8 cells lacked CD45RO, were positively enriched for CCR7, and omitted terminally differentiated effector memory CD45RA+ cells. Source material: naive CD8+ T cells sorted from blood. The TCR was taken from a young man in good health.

The CDR3 is CASSPASGTSAADTQYF. In nucleotides, the CDR3 is TGCGCCAGCAGCCCGGCGTCTGGGACTAGCGCGGCAGATACGCAGTATTTT. The gene calls are TRBV5-1 and TRBJ2-3; 10 positions match TRBD2. The CDR3 is 17 residues long. Germline V gene lookup returns CDR1 SGHRS and CDR2 YFSETQ. V trimming: 4 bases; J trimming: 4 bases; junction bases outside the gene matches: 12.